This TCR beta chain derives from a study of cytotoxic CD8 clonotypes in ibrutinib-treated CLL (dated by TCRdb to the early 2020s). Regarding the complete study: In this cohort, approximately 15 patients were treatment-naive and under 13 were relapsed/refractory, while around 18 had unmutated IGHV. Responses were partial in roughly 25 patients and complete in 2; after median approximately 66 months follow-up, about 15 stayed in remission and about twelve progressed. The response samples were drawn at a median of 12 months into treatment, with a range of roughly 6 to 40 months. Samples averaged approximately 250,000 productive templates and 94,082 productive rearrangements. Longitudinal samples were available for 26 of the 86 trial participants. Cryopreserved peripheral blood mononuclear cells were collected before treatment, at response, and at either disease progression or sustained remission. Patients were still on ibrutinib when every remission and progressive disease sample was collected.

A MiSeq instrument was used for deep resolution sequencing, which targeted depths ranging from 1 in 1 million up to 1 in 200,000 T cells, with coverage averaging 10x for each clonotype. The immunoSEQ hsTCRB Kit was used to generate TCR beta libraries. Concerning the study's data processing: Data were analyzed with ImmunoSEQ Data Assistant and ImmunoSEQ Analyzer, with V, D and J genes assigned per IMGT definitions. Clonality, with values ranging from 0 to 1, was calculated as one minus the normalized Shannon entropy of productive rearrangement frequencies. Public clonotype analysis was restricted to overrepresented clonotypes comprising at least 0.05% of each patient's repertoire. Some 13 repertoires from age-matched healthy donors, obtained from immuneACCESS, served as clonality controls. In its TCRdb copy, this immuneACCESS table keeps in-frame sequences only and misses some clones. Where compared with another copy, unresolved V genes explain less than half of these, and the others have no known cause. The V and J calls and the clone size are those of that table, but D and trimming were determined from the DNA. The sample table shows hundreds of thousands of clones, and under 80% are seen once. The ten largest make up 15% of the sample.

The label giving this sample's time point can be read as: 20 to 30 months on ibrutinib. Approximately 2 micrograms of genomic DNA were extracted from cryopreserved PBMCs for TCR beta library preparation. Longitudinal blood samples from CLL patients on ibrutinib monotherapy were analyzed using high-throughput TCR beta sequencing. The patients took part in an open-label, single-center phase 2 trial of ibrutinib monotherapy. V is clipped by 7 bases and J by 6 bases, and the sequence between their germline boundaries is 13 bases long. The germline V gene specifies SGHTA as CDR1 and FQGNSA as CDR2. Taken from cysteine to phenylalanine, the CDR3 has 13 residues. This entry keeps only the CDR3 DNA: 39 bases, framed from base 1. A note on this clone: Its antigen is currently not known. One base away there is no much larger clone; base qualities are not given.

Study-wide conclusions, independent of this receptor: Public clonotypes were found to be uncommon and were observed to contract or remain stable during treatment; the increase in clonality was shown to reflect expansion of private clonotypes at ibrutinib response. Sampling times were not matched between sustained-remission and progressing patients, and lymph node repertoires were not studied. Clonality increased at ibrutinib response, stayed stable in sustained remission, and fell back toward baseline at progression. Baseline clonality exceeded that of age-matched healthy donors and correlated strongly with circulating CD8+ T-cell counts.

The source was PBMCs, collected after 24 months of ibrutinib treatment. This TCR came from a human donor with chronic lymphocytic leukemia. This chain is built from TRBV7-2 and TRBJ2-1; the D gene is perhaps TRBD2, on 6 matching bases. The CDR3 corresponds to CASKGAGFNEQFF. The DNA sequence is given as TGTGCCAGCAAGGGCGCGGGGTTCAATGAGCAGTTCTTC. When the CDR3 is completed using the reference TRBV7-2 and TRBJ2-1 genes on either side, the full variable domain is GAGVSQSPSNKVTEKGKDVELRCDPISGHTALYWYRQSLGQGLEFLIYFQGNSAPDKSGLPSDRFSAERTGGSVSTLTIQRTQQEDSAVYLCASKGAGFNEQFFGPGTRLTVL.